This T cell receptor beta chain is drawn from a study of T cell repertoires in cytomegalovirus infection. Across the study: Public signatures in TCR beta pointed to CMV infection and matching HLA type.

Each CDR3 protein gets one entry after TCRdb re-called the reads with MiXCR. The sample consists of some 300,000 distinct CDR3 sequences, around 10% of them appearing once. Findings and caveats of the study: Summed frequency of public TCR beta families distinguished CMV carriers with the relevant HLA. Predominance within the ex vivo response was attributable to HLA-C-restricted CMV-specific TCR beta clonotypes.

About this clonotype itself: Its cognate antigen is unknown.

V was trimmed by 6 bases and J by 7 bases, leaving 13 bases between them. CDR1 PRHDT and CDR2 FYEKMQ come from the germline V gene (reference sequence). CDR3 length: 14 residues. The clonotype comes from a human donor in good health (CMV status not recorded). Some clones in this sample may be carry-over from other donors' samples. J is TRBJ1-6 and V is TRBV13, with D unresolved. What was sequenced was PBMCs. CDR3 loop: CASRPVAANSPLHF. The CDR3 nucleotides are TGTGCCAGCAGGCCGGTGGCAGCAAATTCACCCCTCCACTTT.